Described below is a single T cell receptor (beta chain) sequence and its context. This entry comes from a study of control samples from healthy donors and cancer patients. This table comes from immunoSEQ multiplex PCR, and its TCRdb copy is limited to in-frame clones, with some not included. This sample contains about 190,000 clones. The CDR3 has 15 amino acids. Germline CDR1 is LGHDT and CDR2 is YNNKEL (reference sequence). V lost 5 bases to trimming and J lost 2 bases, with 16 bases between them. Sequenced material: blood. This chain uses TRBV3-1 (or the pseudogene TRBV3-2) with TRBJ2-7; tentatively, D is TRBD2 (7 bases). The receptor's source is a woman in her thirties in good health. CDR3 sequence: CASSYQGGGTYEQYF. Here the CDR3 DNA reads TGTGCCAGCAGCTACCAGGGAGGGGGGACCTACGAGCAGTACTTC.